The 7 T cell receptor beta chains reported below all come from one sample, sequenced in a study of shared clonotypes between healthy human individuals (dated by TCRdb to 2020 to 2022). The library was generated by the immunoSEQ multiplex PCR assay. What TCRdb holds here is the immuneACCESS table cut down to in-frame rearrangements. Part of the clones is not present; checked against another copy, under half of the missing clones reflect an unresolved V gene, and the others are unexplained. This sample gives roughly 640,000 clones in total; around 72% of them show up just once. The ten largest account for around 1.6% of the sample. Source material: memory CD4+ T cells sorted from blood. This sample's cell subset or site label indicates: CD45RA-negative fraction. The receptors stem from a woman in her 30s in good health.

The rearrangement joins TRBV30 to TRBJ2-7; TRBD1 is a possible D gene (6 bases). Trimming removed 1 base at V and 6 bases at J, with 10 bases between. The length of the CDR3 is 12 residues. Germline CDR1 reads GTSNPN; CDR2 reads SVGIG (reference sequence). This chain's CDR3 is CAWSEQGAEQYF. CDR3 DNA: TGTGCCTGGAGTGAACAGGGTGCCGAGCAGTACTTC. Based on the CDR3 plus reference TRBV30 and TRBJ2-7, the full variable domain is SQTIHQWPATLVQPVGSPLSLECTVEGTSNPNLYWYRQAAGRGLQLLFYSVGIGQISSEVPQNLSASRPQDRQFILSSKKLLLSDSGFYLCAWSEQGAEQYFGPGTRLTVT.

The chain employs TRBV2 and TRBJ1-1; D may be TRBD1 (5 bases). The CDR3 length is 12 residues. Trimming pared 5 bases from V and 8 bases from J, leaving 12 bases between. Germline CDR1 is SNHLY and CDR2 is FYNNEI. CDR3 region: CASSWDVGEAFF. The CDR3 DNA reads as TGTGCCAGCAGTTGGGACGTGGGAGAAGCTTTCTTT.

The chain has TRBV5-1 and TRBJ2-5; D possibly corresponds to TRBD1 (6 bases). The J call is in doubt because the DNA end fits TRBJ2-7 better. The CDR3 spans 12 residues. Germline CDR1 SGHRS, CDR2 YFSETQ. CDR3 region: CASSLTGHEQYF. Written as DNA, the CDR3 is TGCGCCAGCAGCCTTACAGGGCACGAGCAGTACTTC.

The rearrangement uses TRBV27 and TRBJ1-5; D is unresolved. The germline V and J ends were trimmed by 6 bases and 15 bases, with 18 bases remaining between them. This CDR3 has 12 residues. Germline CDR1 reads MNHEY; CDR2 reads SMNVEV (reference sequence). The chain's CDR3 is CASSPTEGHPHF. The CDR3 DNA follows: TGTGCCAGCAGCCCCACCGAGGGTCATCCGCATTTT.

This chain uses TRBV19 with TRBJ1-6, with a weak D call TRBD1 (6 bases). V lost 4 bases to trimming and J lost 0 bases, with 10 bases between them. From germline, CDR1 is LNHDA and CDR2 SQIVND (reference sequence). This CDR3 is built from 16 residues. CDR3 sequence reads: CASSTTGSSYNSPLHF. The CDR3 DNA is TGTGCCAGTAGTACTACAGGGAGCTCCTATAATTCACCCCTCCACTTT.

The rearrangement uses TRBV5-1 and TRBJ1-5; 8 nucleotides agree with TRBD1. V shed 2 bases, J shed 4 bases, and the junction held 5 bases outside the gene matches. Germline loops: CDR1 SGHRS, CDR2 YFSETQ. The CDR3 has 15 residues. The DNA for the CDR3 is TGCGCCAGCAGCTTACTGGGACAGGCAAATCAGCCCCAGCATTTT. Translated: CASSLLGQANQPQHF. The full variable domain, with the rest looked up from reference TRBV5-1 and TRBJ1-5, is KAGVTQTPRYLIKTRGQQVTLSCSPISGHRSVSWYQQTPGQGLQFLFEYFSETQRNKGNFPGRFSGRQFSNSRSEMNVSTLELGDSALYLCASSLLGQANQPQHFGDGTRLSIL.

This clone was seen a handful of times. The chain employs TRBV20-1 and TRBJ1-1; D is unresolved. Germline V gene lookup returns CDR1 DFQATT and CDR2 SNEGSKA (reference sequence). This CDR3 region has 11 residues. The CDR3 here is CTLTENTEAFF. In DNA form, the CDR3 reads TGCACCCTGACCGAGAACACTGAAGCTTTCTTT.